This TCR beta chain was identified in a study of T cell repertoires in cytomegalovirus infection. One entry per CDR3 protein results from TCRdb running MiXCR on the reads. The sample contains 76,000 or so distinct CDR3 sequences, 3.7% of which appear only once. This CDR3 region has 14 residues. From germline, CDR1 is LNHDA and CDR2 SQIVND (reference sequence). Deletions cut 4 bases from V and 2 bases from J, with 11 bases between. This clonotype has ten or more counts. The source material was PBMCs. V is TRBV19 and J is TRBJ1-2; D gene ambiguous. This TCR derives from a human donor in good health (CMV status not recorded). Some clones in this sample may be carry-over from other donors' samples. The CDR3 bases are TGTGCCAGTAGTAGGTACAGCGGGAACTATGGCTACACCTTC. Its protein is CASSRYSGNYGYTF. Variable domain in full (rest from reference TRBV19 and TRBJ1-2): DGGITQSPKYLFRKEGQNVTLSCEQNLNHDAMYWYRQDPGQGLRLIYYSQIVNDFQKGDIAEGYSVSREKKESFPLTVTSAQKNPTAFYLCASSRYSGNYGYTFGSGTRLTVV.